These 17 T cell receptor beta chains share one sample of origin, sequenced in a study of T cells in Graves' hyperthyroidism and ophthalmopathy. It was RNA transcripts that yielded the amplified TCR beta CDR3 regions. When the TCR CDR3 underwent first-round RT-PCR, the HTBI primer set was used. TCRdb analysed the multiplex PCR reads with MiXCR anew, one entry per CDR3 protein. The sample consists of under 400,000 distinct CDR3 sequences, around 20% of them appearing once. Sequencing used blood. The origin of the receptors is a woman aged 50 to 60 with Graves' hyperthyroidism.

This clonotype was seen at least ten times. The chain recombines TRBV28 with TRBJ2-3; 8 bases fit TRBD2. This CDR3 comprises 18 residues. The germline gives CDR1 MDHEN, CDR2 SYDVKM. The V segment lost 3 bases and the J segment 0 bases; nucleotides outside the gene matches: 11. The CDR3, as DNA: TGTGCCAGCAGTTTTTCTAGCGGGTTGGGCTCTAGCACAGATACGCAGTATTTT. It translates to CASSFSSGLGSSTDTQYF.

This clonotype turned up a few times. The V call is TRBV7-2, the J call TRBJ2-5, with TRBD2 identical over 11 bases. The V segment lost 0 bases and the J segment 0 bases; nucleotides outside the gene matches: 6. There are 18 residues in the CDR3. CDR1 and CDR2 from the germline V gene are SGHTA and FQGNSA. This CDR3 reads CASSLAQLAGAYQETQYF. The CDR3 DNA sequence: TGTGCCAGCAGCTTAGCCCAACTAGCGGGGGCCTACCAAGAGACCCAGTACTTC.

This clonotype has only a few counts. V and J are TRBV5-1 and TRBJ2-2; D possibly corresponds to TRBD2 (6 bases). Germline CDR1 is SGHRS and CDR2 is YFSETQ. V gave up 1 base and J gave up 3 bases, with 13 bases separating them. This CDR3 has 16 residues. This CDR3 is CASSLLSGQYTGELFF. CDR3 sequence (DNA): TGCGCCAGCAGCTTGTTAAGCGGGCAATACACCGGGGAGCTGTTTTTT.

This clonotype showed up many times. V is TRBV29-1 and J is TRBJ2-6, with 9 nucleotides matching TRBD1. Per the germline V gene, CDR1 is SQVTM and CDR2 is ANQGSEA. The CDR3 sequence is 17 residues long. J was trimmed by 1 base and V by 4 bases; bases with no gene match: 8. The CDR3 is CSVGRQGGISGANVLTF. The CDR3 nucleotides are TGCAGCGTTGGACGACAGGGGGGGATATCTGGGGCCAACGTCCTGACTTTC.

This clonotype was seen repeatedly, ten times or more. This chain links TRBV28 with TRBJ2-1, with 10 bases aligning to TRBD2. Trimming at V came to 3 bases and at J to 5 bases, leaving 13 bases not matched to a gene. The CDR3 is made up of 18 amino acids. In germline, CDR1 is MDHEN, CDR2 SYDVKM. The CDR3 DNA reads TGTGCCAGCAGTTTTAGGGGCTTTAGCGGGAGGAGGGACAATGAGCAGTTCTTC. Translated, it gives CASSFRGFSGRRDNEQFF.

This clonotype was seen ten or more times. The chain recombines TRBV6-1 with TRBJ2-1; 14 positions match TRBD2. Per the germline V gene, CDR1 is MNHNS and CDR2 is SASEGT. Germline trimming cut 6 bases from V and 8 bases from J; bases unmatched to any gene: 6. This CDR3 has 15 amino acids. In DNA form, the CDR3 reads TGTGCCAGCAGAACCGGGACTAGCGGGAGTGATGAGCAGTTCTTC. Translated: CASRTGTSGSDEQFF.

This rearrangement joins TRBV20-1 to TRBJ1-1; D not certain. The CDR3 has 13 amino acids. Trimming pared 2 bases from V and 3 bases from J, leaving 10 bases between. CDR1 is DFQATT and CDR2 is SNEGSKA in the germline V gene (reference sequence). The CDR3 region is CSARNSLDTEAFF. The CDR3 region has the DNA TGCAGTGCTAGAAACAGTCTGGACACTGAAGCTTTCTTT.

This chain connects TRBV19 to TRBJ1-5, with TRBD1 matching over 10 bases. The CDR3 has 16 residues. Germline-derived CDR1 and CDR2 are LNHDA and SQIVND (reference sequence). The ends lost 4 bases at V and 2 bases at J; junction bases unmatched: 5. CDR3 sequence reads: CASSKRGTGGNQPQHF. In nucleotides, the CDR3 is TGTGCCAGTAGTAAGAGGGGGACAGGGGGCAATCAGCCCCAGCATTTT.

CDR3 in DNA: TGTGCCAGCAGTTTCGCAGGGTTCTATGGCTACACCTTC. This codes for CASSFAGFYGYTF. The J gene is TRBJ1-2, the V gene TRBV27; D is possibly TRBD1 (5 bases). Per the germline V gene, CDR1 is MNHEY and CDR2 is SMNVEV (reference sequence). The CDR3 totals 13 residues. The V end was cut by 3 bases, the J end by 4 bases, with 9 bases between.

CDR3: CATSDVKGGRGYEQYF. DNA of the CDR3: TGTGCCACCAGTGATGTCAAGGGCGGGAGAGGCTACGAGCAGTACTTC. The V call is TRBV24-1, the J call TRBJ2-7; 7 bases align to TRBD2. Germline CDR1 KGHDR, CDR2 SFDVKD. The trim removed 3 bases at V and 3 bases at J, leaving 10 bases unmatched. The CDR3 extends over 16 amino acids.

J is TRBJ1-5 and V is TRBV6-1; tentative D call: TRBD1 (5 bases). The CDR3 has 14 amino acids. From germline, CDR1 is MNHNS and CDR2 SASEGT. Trimming left V 5 bases short and J 2 bases short, with 10 bases between. This chain's CDR3 is CASSHTRGNQPQHF. In nucleotides, the CDR3 is TGTGCCAGCAGTCACACCAGGGGCAATCAGCCCCAGCATTTT.

This clonotype is a singleton in its sample. The rearrangement uses TRBV12-5 and TRBJ2-7, with D perhaps matching TRBD1 (5 bases). From germline, CDR1 is LGHNT and CDR2 FRNRAP. Trimming took off 6 bases at V and 3 bases at J, with 6 bases between the two ends. The CDR3 consists of 11 residues. The CDR3 bases are TGTGCTAGTGGCAGGGACTACGAGCAGTACTTC. Amino acid sequence: CASGRDYEQYF.

The sample holds a few counts of this clonotype. The J gene is TRBJ2-2, the V gene TRBV6-1; the D gene is possibly TRBD2 (5 bases). This CDR3 has 15 residues. V lost 6 bases, J lost 2 bases, and 13 bases lay in between. Germline values: CDR1 MNHNS, CDR2 SASEGT. The CDR3 DNA follows: TGTGCCAGCAGCCTTTACGGACTCAACACCGGGGAGCTGTTTTTT. Its protein is CASSLYGLNTGELFF.

The chain recombines TRBV2 with TRBJ2-7; D unresolved. This CDR3 region has 14 residues. Trimming took 5 bases from V and 3 from J, leaving 14 bases between them. Germline V gene sequence: CDR1 SNHLY, CDR2 FYNNEI. The CDR3 region has the DNA TGTGCCAGCAGTCTAAGCCTGGACGACTACGAGCAGTACTTC. Protein: CASSLSLDDYEQYF.

V gene TRBV7-8 combines with J gene TRBJ1-5; TRBD1 might be the D (6 bases). CDR1 and CDR2 from the germline V gene are SGHVS and FQNEAQ. Trimming stripped 5 bases from V and 0 bases from J, with 11 bases between. The CDR3 loop spans 15 amino acids. This chain's CDR3 is CASSDRRYSNQPQHF. CDR3 nucleotides: TGTGCCAGCAGCGACAGGCGTTATAGCAATCAGCCCCAGCATTTT.

The chain is built from TRBV20-1 and TRBJ2-2; no definite D call. Germline CDR1 reads DFQATT; CDR2 reads SNEGSKA (reference sequence). V was trimmed by 0 bases and J by 6 bases, leaving 8 bases between them. This CDR3 has 13 residues. The CDR3 protein is CSARDQGPGELFF. The CDR3 DNA sequence: TGCAGTGCTAGAGATCAAGGCCCCGGGGAGCTGTTTTTT.

At least ten counts were recorded for this clonotype. The chain links TRBV20-1 to TRBJ2-5, with a tentative D call TRBD2 (5 bases). The germline V gene encodes CDR1 DFQATT and CDR2 SNEGSKA (reference sequence). The CDR3 loop spans 12 amino acids. V lost 3 bases, J lost 4 bases, and 9 bases lay in between. The CDR3 bases are TGCAGTGCTAGTCGAGGAGGAGAGACCCAGTACTTC. Translating gives CSASRGGETQYF.